The clone carrying this T cell receptor beta chain was observed many times. Its target is unknown. Patients between 18 and 65 years old had hyperthyroidism, newly diagnosed and lasting under 2 months. In making diagnoses, clinical symptoms, serum thyroxine and TRAb, thyroid ultrasound and orbital computed tomography were all used. This record belongs to a study of T cells in Graves' hyperthyroidism and ophthalmopathy. RNA transcripts served as the template for amplifying TCR beta CDR3 regions. Carried out on the TCR CDR3, a first-round RT-PCR used the HTBI primer set. MiXCR was run by TCRdb on the multiplex PCR reads, yielding one entry per CDR3 protein. This table holds 730,000 or so distinct CDR3 sequences, approximately 19% found once. CDR3 length equals 15 residues. Germline values: CDR1 SGDLS, CDR2 YYNGEE. V trimming: 2 bases; J trimming: 13 bases; junction bases outside the gene matches: 12. Notes on the study in general: Blood samples included most of the expanded thyroid clonotypes exceeding 0.001. Ophthalmopathy got predicted by the model a median approximately six months before its onset.

The sequence came from a woman between 50 and 59 years old with Graves' hyperthyroidism that later progressed to Graves' ophthalmopathy. The chain combines TRBV9 with TRBJ1-2, with TRBD1 identical over 12 bases. The specimen sequenced was blood. The CDR3, as DNA: TGTGCCAGCAGCGTTGATTCCGGGACAGGGGGCCAGGGCACCTTC. Translating gives CASSVDSGTGGQGTF.